This TCR beta chain was documented in a study of CD8+CD57+ T cells in acquired aplastic anemia. Both TCR beta VDJ combination and CDR3 sequence profiling were carried out. Genomic DNA was the template for this profiling. One entry per CDR3 protein results from TCRdb running MiXCR on the reads. The sample consists of 200,000 or so distinct CDR3 sequences, less than 60% of them appearing once. Germline-derived CDR1 and CDR2 are MGHDK and SYGVNS. This CDR3 region has 13 residues. V trimming: 7 bases; J trimming: 8 bases; junction bases outside the gene matches: 6. All sequencing subjects had displayed CD8+CD57+ cell expansion on flow cytometry. Diagnosis of severe acquired aplastic anemia applied to all patients.

The origin of this receptor is a human donor with aplastic anemia. The sequenced sample consisted of sorted CD4+, CD8+, or CD8+CD57+ T cells (not recorded which) from PBMCs. V usage is TRBV25-1 and J usage is TRBJ2-2; 8 bases match TRBD2. This CDR3 reads CASTTGGRGELFF. The CDR3 DNA reads TGTGCCAGCACCACGGGGGGGCGAGGGGAGCTGTTTTTT.